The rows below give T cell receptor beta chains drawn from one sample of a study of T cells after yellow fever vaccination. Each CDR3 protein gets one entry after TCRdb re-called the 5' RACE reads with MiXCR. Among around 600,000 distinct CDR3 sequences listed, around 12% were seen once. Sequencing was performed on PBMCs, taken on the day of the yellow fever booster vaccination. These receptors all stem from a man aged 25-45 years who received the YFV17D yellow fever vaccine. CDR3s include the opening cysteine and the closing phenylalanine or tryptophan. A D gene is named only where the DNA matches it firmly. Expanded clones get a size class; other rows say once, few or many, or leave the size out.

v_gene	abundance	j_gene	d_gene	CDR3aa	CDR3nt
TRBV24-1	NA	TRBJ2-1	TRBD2	CATISSSGIKDEQFF	TGTGCCACCATCTCGTCTAGCGGGATTAAGGATGAGCAGTTCTTC
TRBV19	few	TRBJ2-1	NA	CASTAREGLVNEQFF	TGTGCCAGTACGGCGAGAGAGGGATTGGTGAATGAGCAGTTCTTC
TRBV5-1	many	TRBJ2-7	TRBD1	CASSLEGQVGEQYF	TGCGCCAGCAGCTTGGAGGGACAGGTGGGCGAGCAGTACTTC
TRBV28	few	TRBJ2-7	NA	CASSLPGRVNEQYF	TGTGCCAGCAGTTTACCTGGCAGGGTGAACGAGCAGTACTTC
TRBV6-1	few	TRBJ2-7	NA	CASKGGQGGFYEQYF	TGTGCCAGCAAGGGGGGGCAGGGCGGATTCTACGAGCAGTACTTC
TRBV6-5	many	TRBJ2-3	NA	CASTVGDTQYF	TGTGCCAGCACCGTGGGAGATACGCAGTATTTT
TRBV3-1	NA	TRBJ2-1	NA	CASSTRMGSGNEQFF	TGTGCCAGCAGCACCCGGATGGGATCAGGGAATGAGCAGTTCTTC
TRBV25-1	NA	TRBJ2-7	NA	CASSPIDSGSSYEQYF	TGTGCCAGCAGTCCCATTGACTCCGGGAGCTCCTACGAGCAGTACTTC
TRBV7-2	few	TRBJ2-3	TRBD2	CASSLGPTSGSIGTQYF	TGTGCCAGCAGCTTAGGACCTACTAGCGGGAGTATCGGGACGCAGTATTTT
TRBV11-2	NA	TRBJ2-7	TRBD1	CASSRIGQGTYEQYF	TGTGCCAGCAGTCGAATCGGACAGGGGACCTACGAGCAGTACTTC
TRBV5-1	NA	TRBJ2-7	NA	CASSYETSDLHEQYF	TGCGCCAGCAGCTACGAGACTTCAGACCTCCACGAGCAGTACTTC
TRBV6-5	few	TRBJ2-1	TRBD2	CASSYSTSGSYNEQFF	TGTGCCAGCAGTTACTCCACTAGCGGGAGCTACAATGAGCAGTTCTTC
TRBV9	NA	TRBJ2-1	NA	CASSVAPGELGEQFF	TGTGCCAGCAGCGTAGCCCCCGGCGAACTTGGTGAGCAGTTCTTC
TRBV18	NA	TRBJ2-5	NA	CASSPSRGSKETQYF	TGTGCCAGCTCACCATCCCGAGGATCAAAAGAGACCCAGTACTTC
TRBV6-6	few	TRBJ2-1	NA	CASIRAYEQFF	TGTGCCAGCATCCGGGCCTATGAGCAGTTCTTC
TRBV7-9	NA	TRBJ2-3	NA	CASSYTGVRGDTQYF	TGTGCCAGCAGCTATACGGGAGTACGGGGAGATACGCAGTATTTT
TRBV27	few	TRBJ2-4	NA	CASSLNAAKNIQYF	TGTGCCAGCAGTTTAAATGCAGCCAAAAACATTCAGTACTTC
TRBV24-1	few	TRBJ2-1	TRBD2	CATSEKPPGTSGYNEQFF	TGTGCCACCAGTGAGAAACCCCCCGGGACTAGCGGGTACAATGAGCAGTTCTTC
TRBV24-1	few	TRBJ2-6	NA	CATSASKADPNPGANVLTF	TGTGCCACCAGTGCAAGCAAGGCTGACCCGAACCCCGGGGCCAACGTCCTGACTTTC
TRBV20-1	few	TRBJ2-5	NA	CSAFGVGVETQYF	TGCAGTGCCTTCGGGGTGGGGGTGGAGACCCAGTACTTC
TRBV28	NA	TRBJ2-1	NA	CASSLAAVNNEQFF	TGTGCCAGCAGTTTAGCAGCGGTTAACAATGAGCAGTTCTTC
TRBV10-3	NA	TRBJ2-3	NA	CAISEPNMGTDTQYF	TGTGCCATCAGTGAGCCGAATATGGGCACAGATACGCAGTATTTT
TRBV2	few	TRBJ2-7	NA	CASSEFGEGGIYEQYF	TGTGCCAGCAGTGAATTCGGAGAAGGGGGGATCTACGAGCAGTACTTC
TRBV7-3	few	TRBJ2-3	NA	CASSLFGTSTDTQYF	TGTGCCAGCAGCTTATTTGGGACTAGCACAGATACGCAGTATTTT
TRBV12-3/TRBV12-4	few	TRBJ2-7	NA	CASRGGGVTYEQYF	TGTGCCAGCAGGGGAGGCGGAGTGACCTACGAGCAGTACTTC
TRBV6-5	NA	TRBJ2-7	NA	CASSYPVGEQYF	TGTGCCAGCAGTTACCCGGTGGGGGAGCAGTACTTC
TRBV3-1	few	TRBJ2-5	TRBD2	CASSQDLRLASQETQYF	TGTGCCAGCAGCCAAGATCTGAGACTAGCGAGCCAAGAGACCCAGTACTTC
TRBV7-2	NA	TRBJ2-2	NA	CASSYYPVGGELFF	TGTGCCAGCAGCTACTATCCCGTAGGCGGGGAGCTGTTTTTT
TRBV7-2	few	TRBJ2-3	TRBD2	CASSLASDYAGGQNTQYF	TGTGCCAGCAGCTTAGCCTCCGACTATGCGGGAGGGCAAAATACGCAGTATTTT
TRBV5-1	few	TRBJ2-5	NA	CASNVEETQYF	TGCGCCAGTAACGTAGAAGAGACCCAGTACTTC
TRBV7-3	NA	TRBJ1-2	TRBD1	CASSPTGTGEYGYTF	TGTGCCAGCAGTCCGACCGGGACAGGGGAATATGGCTACACCTTC
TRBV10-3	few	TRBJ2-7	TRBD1	CAISTGDTYEQYF	TGTGCCATCAGCACAGGGGATACCTACGAGCAGTACTTC